These 23 T cell receptor beta chains were sequenced from one sample in a study of blood T cell repertoires in COVID-19 (dated by TCRdb to about 2020). The library was generated by the immunoSEQ multiplex PCR assay. TCRdb re-hosts the immuneACCESS table, in-frame sequences only. Its copies lack some clones; in the studies checked, an unresolved V gene accounts for under half of them, and the cause for the rest is not known. The sample contains hundreds of thousands of clones, roughly 90% of them found a single time. Of the sample, around 13% is held by the ten largest clones. The specimen was peripheral blood. The receptors were sampled from a woman in her seventies with COVID-19, enrolled during active disease.

The CDR3 protein is CASSMAGTGRWQGNQPQHF. CDR3 sequence (DNA): TGTGCCAGTAGTATGGCCGGGACAGGGAGATGGCAGGGCAATCAGCCCCAGCATTTT. The gene calls are TRBV19 and TRBJ1-5; 9 bases are a match to TRBD1. Germline assignment: CDR1 LNHDA and CDR2 SQIVND (reference sequence). CDR3 length: 19 residues. Trimming at V came to 3 bases and at J to 2 bases, leaving 14 bases not matched to a gene. The full variable domain, its missing parts supplied by reference TRBV19 and TRBJ1-5, is DGGITQSPKYLFRKEGQNVTLSCEQNLNHDAMYWYRQDPGQGLRLIYYSQIVNDFQKGDIAEGYSVSREKKESFPLTVTSAQKNPTAFYLCASSMAGTGRWQGNQPQHFGDGTRLSIL.

This chain joins TRBV27 and TRBJ1-2; no clear D gene. From germline, CDR1 is MNHEY and CDR2 SMNVEV (reference sequence). This CDR3 region has 12 residues. The germline V and J ends were trimmed by 6 bases and 6 bases, with 11 bases remaining between them. This CDR3 reads CASREGVHGYTF. The CDR3, as DNA: TGTGCCAGCAGAGAGGGAGTTCATGGCTACACCTTC.

The rearrangement links TRBV7-3 to TRBJ1-5; D is uncertain. CDR1 is SGHTA and CDR2 is FQGTGA in the germline V gene. CDR3 size: 13 residues. V dropped 5 bases and J dropped 5 bases, with 10 bases sitting between them. CDR3 in amino acids: CASSPDIYQPQHF. CDR3 sequence (DNA): TGTGCCAGCAGCCCCGACATCTATCAGCCCCAGCATTTT.

The rearrangement joins TRBV19 to TRBJ1-6, with TRBD1 matching 12 bases. Germline V gives CDR1 LNHDA, CDR2 SQIVND (reference sequence). CDR3 length: 18 residues. J lost 9 bases, V lost 6 bases, and 15 bases had no gene match. The CDR3 is CASRQKAGDRGLASPLHF. The CDR3 DNA reads as TGTGCCAGTAGGCAAAAAGCGGGGGACAGGGGGCTAGCTTCACCCCTCCACTTT.

This clone was found a few times. The J gene is TRBJ1-5, the V gene TRBV27; a weak D match, TRBD1 (6 bases). This CDR3 is built from 15 residues. In germline, CDR1 is MNHEY, CDR2 SMNVEV (reference sequence). V shed 2 bases and J shed 3 bases, with 11 bases lying between them. In DNA, the CDR3 is TGTGCCAGCAGTTTAGAAGGACAGCTCAATCAGCCCCAGCATTTT. Protein: CASSLEGQLNQPQHF.

This chain uses TRBV7-2 with TRBJ2-7; D unclear. The CDR3 sequence is 11 residues long. Germline V gene data show CDR1 as SGHTA and CDR2 as FQGNSA. V lost 1 base and J 7 bases, leaving 5 bases between the germline ends. The CDR3 region has the DNA TGTGCCAGCAGCTTAGTGCGGGAGCAGTACTTC. Encoded protein: CASSLVREQYF.

The chain recombines TRBV5-1 with TRBJ1-3; D is possibly TRBD1 (6 bases). The length of the CDR3 is 16 residues. The germline gives CDR1 SGHRS, CDR2 YFSETQ. Trimming left V 4 bases short and J 0 bases short, with 14 bases between. Here the CDR3 reads CASSKGQISSGNTIYF. DNA for the CDR3: TGCGCCAGCAGCAAAGGACAGATAAGCTCTGGAAACACCATATATTTT.

This chain uses TRBV28 with TRBJ1-1, with D possibly being TRBD1 (5 bases). CDR1 and CDR2 (germline): MDHEN, SYDVKM. The CDR3 covers 14 residues. V was cut by 2 bases and J by 6 bases, with 13 bases left in between. CDR3 nucleotides: TGTGCCAGCAGTTTAGTCTCAGGGTCGGCTGAAGCTTTCTTT. Residues: CASSLVSGSAEAFF.

The V call is TRBV27, the J call TRBJ1-1, with a possible D match to TRBD1 (5 bases). V lost 5 bases and J 4 bases, leaving 11 bases between the germline ends. The CDR3 has 13 residues. The germline V gene has CDR1 MNHEY and CDR2 SMNVEV (reference sequence). In DNA form, the CDR3 reads TGTGCCAGCAGTCCCCAGGGTGGCACTGAAGCTTTCTTT. As protein: CASSPQGGTEAFF.

The V call is TRBV21-1, the J call TRBJ1-1; TRBD1 was called by the table and not checked on the DNA. TRBV21-1 is tagged as a pseudogene. This CDR3 is built from 14 residues. The CDR3 DNA reads TGTGCCAGCGGTCTGGCAGGGATAAACACTGAAGCTTTCTTT. Protein: CASGLAGINTEAFF.

The genes are TRBV12-3 or TRBV12-4 and TRBJ1-1, with TRBD1 matching 8 bases. V lost 8 bases to trimming and J lost 3 bases; unmatched junction nucleotides: 2. This CDR3 is built from 12 residues. The CDR3 nucleotides are TGTGCCAGCCTGACAGGGGACACTGAAGCTTTCTTT. Residues: CASLTGDTEAFF.

The chain combines TRBV7-9 with TRBJ2-7; tentative D call: TRBD2 (5 bases). Germline V gene sequence: CDR1 SEHNR, CDR2 FQNEAQ (reference sequence). The CDR3 is 15 residues long. Trimming stripped 5 bases from V and 2 bases from J, with 16 bases between. The CDR3 here is CASSLSGVEAYEQYF. Written as DNA, the CDR3 is TGTGCCAGCAGCCTTTCTGGTGTGGAGGCCTACGAGCAGTACTTC.

J is TRBJ1-1 and V is TRBV2; perhaps TRBD1 as D (5 bases). CDR1 SNHLY and CDR2 FYNNEI come from the germline V gene. Trimming cost V 0 bases and J 11 bases, with 10 bases left between them. The CDR3 is 12 amino acids. The CDR3: CASSEALGGAFF. As DNA, the CDR3 is TGTGCCAGCAGTGAAGCGCTTGGGGGGGCTTTCTTT. Variable domain in full (rest from reference TRBV2 and TRBJ1-1): EPEVTQTPSHQVTQMGQEVILRCVPISNHLYFYWYRQILGQKVEFLVSFYNNEISEKSEIFDDQFSVERPDGSNFTLKIRSTKLEDSAMYFCASSEALGGAFFGQGTRLTVV.

The chain uses TRBV7-2 and TRBJ2-3, with 12 bases identical to TRBD2. This CDR3 comprises 14 residues. Unmatched junction bases numbered 4, after V lost 8 bases and J lost 4 bases. Germline CDR1 is SGHTA and CDR2 is FQGNSA. CDR3 in amino acids: CASATSGGSDTQYF. As DNA, the CDR3 is TGTGCCAGCGCGACTAGCGGGGGTTCAGATACGCAGTATTTT.

This clone was detected ten times or more. This chain joins TRBV7-2 and TRBJ2-7; 11 bases line up with TRBD2. Germline CDR1 is SGHTA and CDR2 is FQGNSA. After removal of 5 bases from V and 0 bases from J, the junction contained 6 bases not matched to a gene. There are 16 residues in the CDR3. The CDR3 protein is CASSPVAGGSSYEQYF. DNA of the CDR3: TGTGCCAGCAGCCCAGTAGCGGGGGGGAGCTCCTACGAGCAGTACTTC.

V usage is TRBV29-1 and J usage is TRBJ1-1; D is uncertain. The CDR3 covers 13 residues. The V end lost 2 bases, the J end lost 1 base, and 8 bases lay between the germline ends. Germline values: CDR1 SQVTM, CDR2 ANQGSEA. CDR3 in amino acids: CSVEPNSNTEAFF. CDR3 bases: TGCAGCGTTGAACCAAACTCGAACACTGAAGCTTTCTTT.

The chain combines TRBV5-6 with TRBJ2-7, with D hard to call. This CDR3 has 15 amino acids. CDR1 is SGHDT, CDR2 YYEEEE, per germline. The V end lost 5 bases, the J end lost 0 bases, and 15 bases lay between the germline ends. CDR3: CASRFMAVSSYEQYF. CDR3 DNA sequence: TGTGCCAGCAGATTTATGGCGGTTAGCTCCTACGAGCAGTACTTC.

The J gene is TRBJ2-2, the V gene TRBV19, with TRBD2 matching 11 bases. Per germline, CDR1 LNHDA and CDR2 SQIVND (reference sequence). The V gene end was trimmed by 4 bases and the J gene end by 2 bases; junction bases not matched to a gene: 6. CDR3 length equals 17 residues. The CDR3: CASSRPGTSGNTGELFF. In nucleotides, the CDR3 is TGTGCCAGTAGTAGACCCGGGACTAGCGGTAACACCGGGGAGCTGTTTTTT.

V usage is TRBV12-3 or TRBV12-4 and J usage is TRBJ2-5; tentatively, D is TRBD2 (5 bases). V lost 6 bases and J 5 bases, leaving 10 bases between the germline ends. CDR3 length equals 12 residues. CDR3 loop: CASRASSETQYF. For the CDR3, the DNA is TGTGCCAGCAGGGCTAGCAGTGAGACCCAGTACTTC.

The chain uses TRBV6-5 and TRBJ1-3; D unresolved. In germline, CDR1 is MNHEY, CDR2 SVGAGI. The CDR3 consists of 13 residues. Trimming cost V 7 bases and J 0 bases, with 7 bases left between them. The CDR3 protein is CASTPSSGNTIYF. CDR3 DNA sequence: TGTGCCAGCACCCCGAGCTCTGGAAACACCATATATTTT.

This chain links TRBV21-1 with TRBJ2-7; the D call TRBD1 from the table was never checked on the DNA. TRBV21-1 constitutes a pseudogene. The length of the CDR3 is 16 residues. The CDR3 nucleotides read TGTGCCAGCAGCACTAGGGACAGGGTAATACCCTACGAGCAGTACTTC. This translates into CASSTRDRVIPYEQYF.

V and J are TRBV20-1 and TRBJ1-1, with D uncertain. Trimming left V 5 bases short and J 4 bases short, with 8 bases between. This CDR3 comprises 11 residues. CDR1 and CDR2 (germline): DFQATT, SNEGSKA (reference sequence). The CDR3: CSAGRGTEAFF. In nucleotides, the CDR3 is TGCAGTGCTGGCCGGGGCACTGAAGCTTTCTTT.

CDR3 sequence: CASSFSRGDGYTF. CDR3 nucleotides: TGTGCCAGCAGCTTCAGTCGCGGAGATGGCTACACCTTC. The chain is built from TRBV7-9 and TRBJ1-2; D unresolved. CDR1 SEHNR and CDR2 FQNEAQ come from the germline V gene (reference sequence). The CDR3 is 13 residues long. Trimming left V 3 bases short and J 6 bases short, with 11 bases between.